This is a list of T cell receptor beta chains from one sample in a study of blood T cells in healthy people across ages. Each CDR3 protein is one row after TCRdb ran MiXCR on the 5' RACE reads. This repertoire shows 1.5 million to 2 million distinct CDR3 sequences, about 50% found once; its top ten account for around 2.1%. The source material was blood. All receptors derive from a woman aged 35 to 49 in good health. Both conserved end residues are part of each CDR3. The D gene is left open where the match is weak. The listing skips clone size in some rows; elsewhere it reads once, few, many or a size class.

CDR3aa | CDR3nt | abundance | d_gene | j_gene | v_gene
CASSQDQGIIYEQFF | TGCGCCAGCAGCCAAGATCAAGGCATCATATACGAGCAGTTCTTC | NA | NA | TRBJ2-1 | TRBV4-1
CSAGKNTREVGYTF | TGCAGTGCTGGAAAGAATACTCGGGAAGTAGGGTACACCTTC | few | NA | TRBJ1-2 | TRBV20-1
CASSVTPGPELQETQYF | TGTGCCAGCAGCGTAACCCCGGGACCCGAATTGCAAGAGACCCAGTACTTC | few | NA | TRBJ2-5 | TRBV9
CSAPGRNTDTQYF | TGCAGTGCCCCGGGCAGAAACACAGATACGCAGTATTTT | NA | NA | TRBJ2-3 | TRBV20-1
CASRKTGSNEKLFF | TGTGCCAGCAGGAAAACAGGGTCTAATGAAAAACTGTTTTTT | NA | NA | TRBJ1-4 | TRBV6-6
CASSSIISGTSDNQPQHF | TGTGCCAGCAGTTCGATCATATCGGGGACGAGCGACAATCAGCCCCAGCATTTT | NA | NA | TRBJ1-5 | TRBV6-2/TRBV6-3
CSASSASYEQYF | TGCAGTGCTAGTAGCGCTTCCTACGAGCAGTACTTC | NA | NA | TRBJ2-7 | TRBV20-1
CATSRDLTAGNQPQHF | TGTGCCACCAGCAGAGATCTTACGGCGGGCAATCAGCCCCAGCATTTT | NA | NA | TRBJ1-5 | TRBV15
CASSYRGTGTVDKQYF | TGTGCCAGCAGTTACAGGGGTACCGGGACAGTGGACAAGCAGTACTTC | few | TRBD1 | TRBJ2-7 | TRBV6-2/TRBV6-3
CASSPGGWGYTF | TGTGCCAGCAGTCCAGGGGGCTGGGGCTACACCTTC | NA | TRBD1 | TRBJ1-2 | TRBV6-5
CASSTSPQETQYF | TGTGCCAGCAGTACGTCCCCCCAAGAGACCCAGTACTTC | NA | NA | TRBJ2-5 | TRBV6-1
CASSFFVGQGRQDEQFF | TGTGCCAGCAGTTTTTTCGTCGGACAGGGGAGGCAAGATGAGCAGTTCTTC | few | TRBD1 | TRBJ2-1 | TRBV6-2/TRBV6-3